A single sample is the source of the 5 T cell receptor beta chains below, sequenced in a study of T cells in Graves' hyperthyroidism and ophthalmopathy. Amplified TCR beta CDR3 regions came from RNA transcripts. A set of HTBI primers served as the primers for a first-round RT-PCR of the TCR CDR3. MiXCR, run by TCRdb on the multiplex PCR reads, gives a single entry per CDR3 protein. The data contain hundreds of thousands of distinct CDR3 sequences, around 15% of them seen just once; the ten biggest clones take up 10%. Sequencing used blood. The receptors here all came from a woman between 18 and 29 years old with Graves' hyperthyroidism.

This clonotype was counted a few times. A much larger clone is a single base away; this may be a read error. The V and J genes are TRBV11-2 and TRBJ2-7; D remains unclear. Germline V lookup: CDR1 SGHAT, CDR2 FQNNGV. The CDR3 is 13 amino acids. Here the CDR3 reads CASSLDFAYVQYF. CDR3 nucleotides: TGTGCCAGCAGCTTAGATTTCGCCTACGTGCAGTACTTC.

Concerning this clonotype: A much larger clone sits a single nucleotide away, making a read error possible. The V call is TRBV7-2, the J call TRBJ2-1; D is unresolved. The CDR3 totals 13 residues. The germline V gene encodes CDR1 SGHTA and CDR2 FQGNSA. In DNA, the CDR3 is TGTGCCAACAGCTTAAGCCTAGGGAATGAGCAGTTCTTC. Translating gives CANSLSLGNEQFF.

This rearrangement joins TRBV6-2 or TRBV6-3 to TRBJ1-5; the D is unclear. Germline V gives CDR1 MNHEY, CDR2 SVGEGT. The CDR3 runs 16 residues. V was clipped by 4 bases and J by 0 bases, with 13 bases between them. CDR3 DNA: TGTGCCAGCAGTTCCCGCGTGTGGGATAGCAATCAGCCCCAGCATTTT. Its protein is CASSSRVWDSNQPQHF.

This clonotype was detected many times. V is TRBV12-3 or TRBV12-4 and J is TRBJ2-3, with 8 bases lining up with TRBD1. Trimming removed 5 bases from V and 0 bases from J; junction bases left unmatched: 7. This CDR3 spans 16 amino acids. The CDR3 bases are TGTGCCAGCAGTGGGGGCCGGGACAGGAGCACAGATACGCAGTATTTT. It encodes CASSGGRDRSTDTQYF.

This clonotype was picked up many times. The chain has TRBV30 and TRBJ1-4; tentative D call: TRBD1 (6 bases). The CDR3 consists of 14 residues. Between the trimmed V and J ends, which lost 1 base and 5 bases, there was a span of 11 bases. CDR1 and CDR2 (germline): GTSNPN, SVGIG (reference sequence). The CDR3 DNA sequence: TGTGCCTGGAGTGCTCTAGGACAGAATGAAAAACTGTTTTTT. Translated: CAWSALGQNEKLFF.